This T cell receptor (beta chain) was recorded in a study of neurological immune-mediated disorders. Synthesis of cDNA was performed by 5'RACE using 10-nucleotide random UMIs. TCRdb called the 5' RACE reads again in MiXCR, with one record for every CDR3 protein. The data show roughly 34,000 distinct CDR3 sequences, about 13% seen once. The time point: longitudinal time-point 2. Individuals who volunteered at a blood bank located in Maryland, USA, made up the group of healthy controls. Source material was 2 million unsorted PBMCs, stored at -80 °C in RNAlater. Concerning this clonotype itself: A read error is possible here, since a much larger clone lies one base away.

Specimen: PBMCs. This TCR came from a woman aged 40-49 years in good health.

This chain's CDR3 is CANSELTSYGYTF. CDR3 nucleotide sequence: TGTGCCAACAGTGAGCTAACGTCTTATGGCTACACCTTC. The rearrangement uses TRBV25-1 and TRBJ1-2; D call uncertain. CDR1 is MGHDK, CDR2 SYGVNS, per germline. This CDR3 has 13 amino acids.